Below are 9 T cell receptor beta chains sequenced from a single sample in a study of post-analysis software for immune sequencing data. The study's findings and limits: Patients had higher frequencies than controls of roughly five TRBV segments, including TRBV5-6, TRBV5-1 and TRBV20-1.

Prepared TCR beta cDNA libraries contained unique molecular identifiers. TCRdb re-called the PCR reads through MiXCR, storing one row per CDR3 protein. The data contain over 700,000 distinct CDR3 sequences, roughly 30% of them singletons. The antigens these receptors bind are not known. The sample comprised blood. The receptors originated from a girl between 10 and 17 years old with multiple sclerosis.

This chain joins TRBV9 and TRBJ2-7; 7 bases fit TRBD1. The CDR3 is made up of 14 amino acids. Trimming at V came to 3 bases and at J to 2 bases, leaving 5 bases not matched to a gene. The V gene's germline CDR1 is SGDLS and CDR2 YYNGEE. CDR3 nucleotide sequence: TGTGCCAGCAGCGCCGGGACAGATCCCTACGAGCAGTACTTC. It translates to CASSAGTDPYEQYF.

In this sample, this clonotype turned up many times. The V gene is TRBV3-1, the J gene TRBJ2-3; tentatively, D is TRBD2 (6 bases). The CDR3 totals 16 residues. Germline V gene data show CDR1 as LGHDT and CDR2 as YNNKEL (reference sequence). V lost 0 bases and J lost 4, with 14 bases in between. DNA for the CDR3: TGTGCCAGCAGCCAAGAGGCGCGGGGAGCGGCAGATACGCAGTATTTT. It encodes CASSQEARGAADTQYF.

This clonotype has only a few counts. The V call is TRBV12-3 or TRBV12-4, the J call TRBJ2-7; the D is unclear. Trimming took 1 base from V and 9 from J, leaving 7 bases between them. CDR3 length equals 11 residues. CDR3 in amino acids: CASSLVARQYF. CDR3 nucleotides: TGTGCCAGCAGTTTAGTGGCTCGGCAGTACTTC.

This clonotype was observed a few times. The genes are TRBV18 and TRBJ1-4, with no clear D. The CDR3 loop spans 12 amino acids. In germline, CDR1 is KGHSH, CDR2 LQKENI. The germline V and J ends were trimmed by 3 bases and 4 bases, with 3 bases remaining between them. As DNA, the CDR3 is TGTGCCAGCTCACCGTATAATGAAAAACTGTTTTTT. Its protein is CASSPYNEKLFF.

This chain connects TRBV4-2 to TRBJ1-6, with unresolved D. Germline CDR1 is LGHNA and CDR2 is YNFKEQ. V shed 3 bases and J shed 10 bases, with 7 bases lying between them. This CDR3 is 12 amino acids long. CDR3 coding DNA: TGTGCCAGCAGCCAGCCTGACTCACCCCTCCACTTT. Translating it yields CASSQPDSPLHF.

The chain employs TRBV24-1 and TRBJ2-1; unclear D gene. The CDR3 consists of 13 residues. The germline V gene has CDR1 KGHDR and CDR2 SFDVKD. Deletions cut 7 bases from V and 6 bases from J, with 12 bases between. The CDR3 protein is CATRQRWFNEQFF. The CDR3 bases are TGTGCCACCAGACAGAGATGGTTCAATGAGCAGTTCTTC.

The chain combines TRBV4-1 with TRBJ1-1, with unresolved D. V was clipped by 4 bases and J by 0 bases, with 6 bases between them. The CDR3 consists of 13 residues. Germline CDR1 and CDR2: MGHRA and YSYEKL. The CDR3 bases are TGCGCCAGCAGCCCCATTCTGAACACTGAAGCTTTCTTT. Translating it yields CASSPILNTEAFF.

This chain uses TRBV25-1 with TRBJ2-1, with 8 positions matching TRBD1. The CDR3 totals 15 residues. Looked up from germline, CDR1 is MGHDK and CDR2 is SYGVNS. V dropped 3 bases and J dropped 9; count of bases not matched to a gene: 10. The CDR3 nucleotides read TGTGCCAGCAGTGACACAGGGGGTGGGACGGCTGAGCAGTTCTTC. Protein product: CASSDTGGGTAEQFF.

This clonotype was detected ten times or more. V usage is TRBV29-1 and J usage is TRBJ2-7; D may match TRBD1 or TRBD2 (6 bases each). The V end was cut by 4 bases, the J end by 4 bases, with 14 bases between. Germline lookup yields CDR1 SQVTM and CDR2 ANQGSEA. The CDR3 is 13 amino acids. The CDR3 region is CSVAPTGAYEQYF. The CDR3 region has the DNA TGCAGCGTTGCCCCCACGGGGGCATACGAGCAGTACTTC.